This TCR beta chain was identified in a study of T cell responses to AZD1222 COVID-19 vaccine. Measured with immunoSEQ multiplex PCR; TCRdb has only the in-frame clones, and not every one. The sample lists approximately 110,000 clones; roughly 88% were seen once. The ends were cut back, 2 bases at V and 12 bases at J, with 10 bases in the middle. Germline V CDR1 and CDR2: MDHEN, SYDVKM. The CDR3 extends over 11 amino acids. Sequenced material: peripheral blood, taken on day 0 of AZD1222 vaccination. The rearrangement joins TRBV28 to TRBJ1-2; D is unresolved. This TCR was recovered from an adult in good health. The chain's CDR3 is CASSLAGLNTF. The DNA of the CDR3 is TGTGCCAGCAGTTTAGCCGGTCTGAACACCTTC.